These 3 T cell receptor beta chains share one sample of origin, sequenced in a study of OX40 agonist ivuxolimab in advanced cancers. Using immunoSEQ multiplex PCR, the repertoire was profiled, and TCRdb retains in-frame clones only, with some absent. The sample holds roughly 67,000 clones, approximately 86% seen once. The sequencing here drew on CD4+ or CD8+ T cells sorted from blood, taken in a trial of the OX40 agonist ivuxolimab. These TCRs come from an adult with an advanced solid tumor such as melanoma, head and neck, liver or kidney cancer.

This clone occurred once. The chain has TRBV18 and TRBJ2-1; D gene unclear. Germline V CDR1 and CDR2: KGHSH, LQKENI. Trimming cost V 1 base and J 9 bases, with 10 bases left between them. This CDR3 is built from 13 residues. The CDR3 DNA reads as TGTGCCAGCTCACCACTGGGTAAAGGTGAGCAGTTCTTC. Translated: CASSPLGKGEQFF.

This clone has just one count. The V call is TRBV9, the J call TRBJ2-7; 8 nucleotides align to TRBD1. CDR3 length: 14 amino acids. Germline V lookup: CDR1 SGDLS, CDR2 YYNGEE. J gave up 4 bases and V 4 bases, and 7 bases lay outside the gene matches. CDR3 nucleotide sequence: TGTGCCAGCAGCATAGGACAGGGCCCGTACGAGCAGTACTTC. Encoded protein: CASSIGQGPYEQYF. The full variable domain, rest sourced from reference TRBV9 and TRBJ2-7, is DSGVTQTPKHLITATGQRVTLRCSPRSGDLSVYWYQQSLDQGLQFLIQYYNGEERAKGNILERFSAQQFPDLHSELNLSSLELGDSALYFCASSIGQGPYEQYFGPGTRLTVT.

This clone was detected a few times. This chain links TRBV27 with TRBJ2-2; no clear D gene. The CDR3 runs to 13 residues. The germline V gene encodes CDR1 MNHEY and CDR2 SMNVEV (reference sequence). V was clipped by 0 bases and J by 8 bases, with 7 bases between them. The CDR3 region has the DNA TGTGCCAGCAGTTTATCTGTGAGTGGGGAGCTGTTTTTT. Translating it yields CASSLSVSGELFF.